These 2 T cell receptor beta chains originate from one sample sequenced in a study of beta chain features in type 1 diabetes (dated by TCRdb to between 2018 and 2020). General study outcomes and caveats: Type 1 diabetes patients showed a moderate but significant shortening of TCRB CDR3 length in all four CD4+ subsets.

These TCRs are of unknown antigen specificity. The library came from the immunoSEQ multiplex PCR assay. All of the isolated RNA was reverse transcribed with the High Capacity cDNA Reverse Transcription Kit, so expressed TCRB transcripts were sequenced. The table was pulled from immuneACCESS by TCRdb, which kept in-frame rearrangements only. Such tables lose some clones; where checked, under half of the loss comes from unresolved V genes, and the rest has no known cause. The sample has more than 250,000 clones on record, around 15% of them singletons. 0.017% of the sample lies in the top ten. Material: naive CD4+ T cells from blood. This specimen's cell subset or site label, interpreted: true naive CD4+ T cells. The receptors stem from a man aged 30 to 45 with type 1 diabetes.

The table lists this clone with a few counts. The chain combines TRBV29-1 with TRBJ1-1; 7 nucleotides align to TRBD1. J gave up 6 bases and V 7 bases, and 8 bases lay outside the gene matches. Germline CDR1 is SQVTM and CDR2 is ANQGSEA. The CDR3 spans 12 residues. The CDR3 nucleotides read TGCAGCGCCCTGACAGGGAGAGCTGAAGCTTTCTTT. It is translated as CSALTGRAEAFF.

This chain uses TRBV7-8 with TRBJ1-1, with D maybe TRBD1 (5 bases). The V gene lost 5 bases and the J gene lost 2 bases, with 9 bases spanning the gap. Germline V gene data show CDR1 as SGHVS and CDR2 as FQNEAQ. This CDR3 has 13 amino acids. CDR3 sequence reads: CASSADSNTEAFF. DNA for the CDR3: TGTGCCAGCAGCGCCGACAGTAACACTGAAGCTTTCTTT. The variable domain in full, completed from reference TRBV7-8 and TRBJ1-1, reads GAGVSQSPRYKVAKRGQDVALRCDPISGHVSLFWYQQALGQGPEFLTYFQNEAQLDKSGLPSDRFFAERPEGSVSTLKIQRTQQEDSAVYLCASSADSNTEAFFGQGTRLTVV.